The present T cell receptor beta chain was sequenced within a study of blood T cells in healthy people across ages. Then a second PCR, running about 6 to 11 cycles, was carried out with a sample-barcoded 5' primer and a J-beta primer mix. At least 2.5 million CDR3-containing paired-end reads were obtained per sample. One entry per CDR3 protein, called by TCRdb with MiXCR from the 5' RACE reads. The sample carries hundreds of thousands of distinct CDR3 sequences, approximately 35% recorded once. Study-wide findings and caveats: Among long-lived donors, naive CD4+ cells were more numerous and diversity higher than in aged donors.

The CDR3 spans 13 residues. Looked up from germline, CDR1 is MNHNS and CDR2 is SASEGT. V was pared by 1 base and J by 7 bases, with 10 bases between. Researchers collected around 10 milliliters of peripheral blood from every single donor. Samples each had at least 5 micrograms of total RNA extracted. This clonotype was seen more than once but under ten times. The target antigen is unknown. Input material: blood. The chain recombines TRBV6-1 with TRBJ1-2; D call uncertain. The sequence derives from a man between 18 and 29 years old in good health. The CDR3 nucleotides are TGTGCCAGCAGTGAAGGAGACCTAGGTGGCTACACCTTC. Amino acids: CASSEGDLGGYTF.